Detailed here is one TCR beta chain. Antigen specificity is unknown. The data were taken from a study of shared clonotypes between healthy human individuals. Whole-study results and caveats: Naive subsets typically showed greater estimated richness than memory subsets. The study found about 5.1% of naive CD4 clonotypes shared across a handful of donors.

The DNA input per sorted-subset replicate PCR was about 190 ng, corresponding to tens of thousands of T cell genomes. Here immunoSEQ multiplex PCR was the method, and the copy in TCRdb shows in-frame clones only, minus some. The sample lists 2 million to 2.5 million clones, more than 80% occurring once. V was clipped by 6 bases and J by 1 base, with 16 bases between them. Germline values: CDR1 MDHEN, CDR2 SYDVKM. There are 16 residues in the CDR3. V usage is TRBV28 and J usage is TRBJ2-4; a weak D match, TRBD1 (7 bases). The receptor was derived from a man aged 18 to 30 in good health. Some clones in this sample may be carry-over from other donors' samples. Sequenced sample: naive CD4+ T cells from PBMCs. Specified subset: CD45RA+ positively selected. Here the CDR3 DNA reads TGTGCCAGCAGCTCCCAGGGGGGACTGGCCAAAAACATTCAGTACTTC. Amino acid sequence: CASSSQGGLAKNIQYF.